This paragraph covers one T cell receptor (beta chain) sequence. The antigen is unknown. The germline V gene encodes CDR1 LNHDA and CDR2 SQIVND (reference sequence). V lost 3 bases, J lost 7 bases, and 5 bases stayed unmatched. The CDR3 consists of 13 residues. This entry comes from a study of T cell repertoires in cytomegalovirus infection. Study background: Both CMV infection and a matching HLA type were indicated by public TCR beta signatures. Broader study findings: Cumulated frequencies of public TCR beta families served to identify carriers of CMV plus the relevant HLA.

MiXCR, run by TCRdb on the reads, gives a single entry per CDR3 protein. The sample lists around 800,000 distinct CDR3 sequences, about 33% occurring once. The source material was cultured CD8+ T cells from PBMCs, sampled from culture after CMV antigen stimulation. The receptor was derived from a human donor in good health (CMV status not recorded). Some clones in this sample may be carry-over from other donors' samples. The chain has TRBV19 and TRBJ1-1; 7 bases are a match to TRBD1. The DNA of the CDR3 is TGTGCCAGTAGTATCGGGACAGTGCTTGAAGCTTTCTTT. Protein: CASSIGTVLEAFF.